This T cell receptor (beta chain) was obtained from a study of cytomegalovirus exposure and HLA in healthy donors. Background on the study: Early release data held roughly 90 million unique TCRs from HLA-typed donors.

Regarding this clone: Its specificity is unknown.

CDR3 length equals 15 residues. Germline lookup yields CDR1 MDHEN and CDR2 SYDVKM. The junction had 5 bases not matched to a gene; V was cut back by 2 bases and J by 5 bases. Study conclusions and caveats: The analysis excluded some indistinguishable V segments, including TRBV6-2 and TRBV6-3.

The PCR employed 60 Vbeta primers together with 13 Jbeta primers. TCRdb's copy holds only in-frame clones and misses some; the assay was immunoSEQ multiplex PCR. Of about 140,000 clones listed, around three quarters are singletons. The sequenced sample consisted of PBMCs. The TCR comes from a man in his forties in good health and CMV-seropositive. This chain joins TRBV28 and TRBJ2-7, with 11 positions matching TRBD2. CDR3: CASSLTSGGRNEQYF. CDR3 in DNA: TGTGCCAGCAGTTTAACTAGCGGGGGTCGGAACGAGCAGTACTTC.